This TCR beta chain stems from a study of human T cells and chemical hapten exposure. This sample's time point: patch test 1, 2 weeks after DPC sensitization. Treatment described: therapeutic diphenylcyclopropenone sensitization with weekly scalp DPC. MiXCR, applied by TCRdb to the RACE reads, yields one record per CDR3 protein. The sample has 180,000 or so distinct CDR3 sequences; approximately 20% are singletons. Sequenced material: whole blood, taken in connection with sensitization to the hapten diphenylcyclopropenone (DPC). This TCR came from a woman in her forties or fifties with alopecia areata. Some clones in this sample may be carry-over from other donors' samples.

The CDR3: CSASAPDTDTQYF. CDR3 nucleotide sequence: TGCAGTGCTAGTGCTCCAGACACAGATACGCAGTATTTT. The chain joins TRBV20-1 to TRBJ2-3; D not resolved. The germline V gene encodes CDR1 DFQATT and CDR2 SNEGSKA (reference sequence). The CDR3 loop spans 13 amino acids. Between the trimmed V and J ends, which lost 3 bases and 2 bases, there was a span of 9 bases.